Described below is a single T cell receptor beta chain sequence and its context. What it binds is unknown. Only in-frame clones appear in the TCRdb table, and some are missing; sequencing was by immunoSEQ multiplex PCR. The data show roughly 86,000 clones, with about 95% seen just once and about 1.6% held by the top ten. V dropped 3 bases and J dropped 8 bases, with 10 bases sitting between them. Germline CDR1 is LNHDA and CDR2 is SQIVND (reference sequence). This CDR3 spans 13 amino acids. This specimen comes from a study of cytomegalovirus exposure and HLA in healthy donors. The study's findings and limits: Altogether, more than 150 TCR beta chains were recorded as cytomegalovirus-associated. Per published reports, the classifier diagnosed cytomegalovirus status with high specificity and sensitivity. Rarity held for most TCR sequences, but there were some public TCRs that occurred in many donors.

The clonotype originates from a man between 18 and 35 years old in good health and CMV-seropositive. This rearrangement joins TRBV19 to TRBJ1-4; D is uncertain. What was sequenced was PBMCs. This chain's CDR3 is CASSIQVHEKLFF. The CDR3 nucleotides are TGTGCCAGTAGTATCCAGGTACACGAAAAACTGTTTTTT.